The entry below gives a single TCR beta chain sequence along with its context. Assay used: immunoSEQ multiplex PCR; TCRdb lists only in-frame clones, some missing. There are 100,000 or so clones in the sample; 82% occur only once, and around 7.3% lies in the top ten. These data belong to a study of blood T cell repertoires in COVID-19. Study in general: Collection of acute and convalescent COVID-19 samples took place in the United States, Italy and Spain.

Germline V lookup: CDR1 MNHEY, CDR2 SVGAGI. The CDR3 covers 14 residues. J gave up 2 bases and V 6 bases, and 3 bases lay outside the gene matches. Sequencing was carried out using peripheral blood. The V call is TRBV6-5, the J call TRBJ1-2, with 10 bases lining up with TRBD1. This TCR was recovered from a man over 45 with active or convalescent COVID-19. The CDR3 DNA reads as TGTGCCAGCAGAAGACAGGGGGCAAACTATGGCTACACCTTC. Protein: CASRRQGANYGYTF.